Each of the 28 T cell receptor beta chains below was sequenced from the same sample in a study of blood T cell repertoires in COVID-19. Generated by immunoSEQ multiplex PCR, the TCRdb table keeps only in-frame clones and is missing some. The table records just under 30,000 clones, roughly nine tenths of them present only once. Material: peripheral blood. Every receptor here comes from a human donor with active COVID-19. The donor label of this sample is uncertain.

The gene calls are TRBV5-6 and TRBJ2-7; D is unresolved. This CDR3 is 13 amino acids long. V was pared by 0 bases and J by 2 bases, with 6 bases between. The germline V gene encodes CDR1 SGHDT and CDR2 YYEEEE. The CDR3 here is CASSLAVTYEQYF. The CDR3 DNA reads as TGTGCCAGCAGCTTGGCCGTAACCTACGAGCAGTACTTC.

This clone occurred a few times. The chain links TRBV27 to TRBJ1-2; no clear D gene. The CDR3 is 13 amino acids. Between the trimmed V and J ends, which lost 6 bases and 2 bases, there was a span of 10 bases. CDR1 is MNHEY and CDR2 is SMNVEV in the germline V gene (reference sequence). The CDR3 is CASSLTGNYGYTF. The CDR3 DNA follows: TGTGCCAGCAGCTTAACGGGGAACTATGGCTACACCTTC.

The chain combines TRBV2 with TRBJ1-6, with D possibly TRBD1 on 6 matching bases. Germline lookup yields CDR1 SNHLY and CDR2 FYNNEI. The V and J ends lost 5 bases and 4 bases respectively, with 9 bases between them. This CDR3 comprises 14 residues. CDR3 in amino acids: CASSKDRYNSPLHF. The CDR3 DNA reads as TGTGCCAGCAGTAAGGACAGATATAATTCACCCCTCCACTTT.

The chain is built from TRBV11-2 and TRBJ2-5, with 7 bases fitting TRBD2. The CDR3 sequence is 13 residues long. The V and J ends lost 4 bases and 7 bases, in that order; junction bases with no gene match: 6. Per germline, CDR1 SGHAT and CDR2 FQNNGV. Here the CDR3 reads CASSSTSVGTQYF. The CDR3 region has the DNA TGTGCCAGCAGCTCTACTAGCGTGGGGACCCAGTACTTC.

V is TRBV29-1 and J is TRBJ2-7; 8 positions agree with TRBD2. V lost 0 bases to trimming and J lost 3 bases; unmatched junction nucleotides: 16. Germline V gives CDR1 SQVTM, CDR2 ANQGSEA. This CDR3 comprises 18 residues. In DNA, the CDR3 is TGCAGCGTTGAAGATTCTACCCTCCCGGGGGGGTCCGGCTACGAGCAGTACTTC. Protein sequence: CSVEDSTLPGGSGYEQYF.

This clone was counted only a few times. The chain recombines TRBV5-6 with TRBJ1-4; 7 bases agree with TRBD1. With V trimmed by 4 bases and J by 7 bases, 7 bases remained unmatched. CDR1 and CDR2 (germline): SGHDT, YYEEEE. CDR3 length equals 14 residues. This CDR3 is CASSGTGQREKLFF. CDR3 nucleotides: TGTGCCAGCAGCGGGACGGGACAGCGTGAAAAACTGTTTTTT.

This clone came up once. V gene TRBV7-2 combines with J gene TRBJ2-1, with D perhaps TRBD2 (6 bases). Per germline, CDR1 SGHTA and CDR2 FQGNSA. The CDR3 is 13 amino acids. Trimming left V 5 bases short and J 6 bases short, with 11 bases between. For the CDR3, the DNA is TGTGCCAGCAGCGCCCTAGCGATCAATGAGCAGTTCTTC. Amino acid sequence: CASSALAINEQFF. Based on the CDR3 plus reference TRBV7-2 and TRBJ2-1, the full variable domain is GAGVSQSPSNKVTEKGKDVELRCDPISGHTALYWYRQSLGQGLEFLIYFQGNSAPDKSGLPSDRFSAERTGGSVSTLTIQRTQQEDSAVYLCASSALAINEQFFGPGTRLTVL.

The chain links TRBV6-2 or TRBV6-3 to TRBJ2-7; 8 bases map to TRBD1. CDR1 MNHEY and CDR2 SVGEGT come from the germline V gene. V trimming: 4 bases; J trimming: 0 bases; junction bases outside the gene matches: 14. The length of the CDR3 is 18 residues. CDR3 coding DNA: TGTGCCAGCAGTTTTCGGGGACAGGTGGCTATGAGCTCCTACGAGCAGTACTTC. Amino acid sequence: CASSFRGQVAMSSYEQYF.

In DNA, the CDR3 is TGTGCCACCAGTGACCCCGGGACGGGAGGGGGCACAGATACGCAGTATTTT. Amino acids: CATSDPGTGGGTDTQYF. The chain uses TRBV24-1 and TRBJ2-3; TRBD2 matches 8 bases. With V trimmed by 4 bases and J by 1 base, 9 bases remained unmatched. The CDR3 totals 17 residues. Germline CDR1 and CDR2: KGHDR and SFDVKD.

V gene TRBV18 combines with J gene TRBJ2-1; TRBD2 aligns across 12 bases. CDR1 and CDR2 (germline): KGHSH, LQKENI. The CDR3 spans 15 residues. The V and J ends lost 5 bases and 6 bases, in that order; junction bases with no gene match: 5. The CDR3, as DNA: TGTGCCAGCTCATCAGGACTAGCGGGGTCCAATGAGCAGTTCTTC. It encodes CASSSGLAGSNEQFF. The variable domain in full, with the rest retrieved from reference TRBV18 and TRBJ2-1, is NAGVMQNPRHLVRRRGQEARLRCSPMKGHSHVYWYRQLPEEGLKFMVYLQKENIIDESGMPKERFSAEFPKEGPSILRIQQVVRGDSAAYFCASSSGLAGSNEQFFGPGTRLTVL.

This chain links TRBV10-3 with TRBJ2-7, with TRBD1 matching over 10 bases. Looked up from germline, CDR1 is ENHRY and CDR2 is SYGVKD. Trimming removed 4 bases from V and 5 bases from J; junction bases left unmatched: 2. CDR3 size: 13 residues. The CDR3 is CAISGTGGDEQYF. Here the CDR3 DNA reads TGTGCCATCAGTGGGACAGGGGGTGACGAGCAGTACTTC.

Here the CDR3 reads CASSFRDSTEKLFF. Here the CDR3 DNA reads TGTGCCAGCAGCTTCCGGGACAGCACGGAAAAACTGTTTTTT. V gene TRBV28 combines with J gene TRBJ1-4; the match to TRBD1 covers 7 bases. V was pared by 6 bases and J by 8 bases, with 9 bases of the junction left unmatched. Germline CDR1 reads MDHEN; CDR2 reads SYDVKM. The CDR3 contains 14 residues.

This clone appeared a single time. Its ends do not fully match the called genes, so a read error is possible. V and J are TRBV7-7 and TRBJ2-5, with TRBD2 as a possible D gene (5 bases). Per the germline V gene, CDR1 is SSHAT and CDR2 is FNYEAQ (reference sequence). The length of the CDR3 is 16 residues. The CDR3 spells CASSLGSGLVGETQYF. CDR3 DNA sequence: TGTGCTAGCAGCTTAGGATCGGGATTGGTAGGGGAGACCCAGTACTTC. Variable domain in full (rest from reference TRBV7-7 and TRBJ2-5): GAGVSQSPRYKVTKRGQDVTLRCDPISSHATLYWYQQALGQGPEFLTYFNYEAQPDKSGLPSDRFSAERPEGSISTLTIQRTEQRDSAMYRCASSLGSGLVGETQYFGPGTRLLVL.

The genes are TRBV29-1 and TRBJ2-4, with TRBD1 matching 11 bases. Looked up from germline, CDR1 is SQVTM and CDR2 is ANQGSEA. With 6 bases clipped from V and 6 bases from J, the junction kept 4 bases outside the gene matches. The CDR3 covers 13 residues. CDR3 protein: CSVWGQGGNIQYF. DNA for the CDR3: TGCAGCGTGTGGGGACAGGGGGGAAACATTCAGTACTTC.

The rearrangement uses TRBV9 and TRBJ2-3, with D hard to call. Germline V gene data show CDR1 as SGDLS and CDR2 as YYNGEE. The V end lost 0 bases, the J end lost 4 bases, and 12 bases lay between the germline ends. CDR3 length equals 15 residues. Here the CDR3 reads CASSVGIAMPDTQYF. As DNA, the CDR3 is TGTGCCAGCAGCGTAGGAATAGCTATGCCAGATACGCAGTATTTT.

In this sample, this clone turned up once. A junction boundary mismatches the germline segment, possibly from a read error. V and J are TRBV7-7 and TRBJ2-1, with 13 positions matching TRBD2. Germline V gene sequence: CDR1 SSHAT, CDR2 FNYEAQ (reference sequence). This CDR3 has 15 amino acids. CDR3: CASSLGLAGVGEQFF. The CDR3 DNA sequence: TGTGCTAGCAGCTTAGGACTAGCGGGGGTAGGTGAGCAGTTCTTC.

V usage is TRBV10-3 and J usage is TRBJ2-1; 9 bases are a match to TRBD1. CDR1 is ENHRY and CDR2 is SYGVKD in the germline V gene. The ends lost 7 bases at V and 7 bases at J; junction bases unmatched: 5. The CDR3 length is 13 residues. The CDR3 protein is CAINRQGGNEQFF. CDR3 coding DNA: TGTGCCATCAATCGACAGGGGGGGAATGAGCAGTTCTTC.

The chain combines TRBV2 with TRBJ2-7; 10 nucleotides align to TRBD1. Germline loops: CDR1 SNHLY, CDR2 FYNNEI. J was trimmed by 6 bases and V by 4 bases; bases with no gene match: 12. The CDR3 runs to 16 residues. The CDR3 nucleotides are TGTGCCAGCAGTGGAGTCTCCCGGGACAGGGGAAGCGAGCAGTACTTC. Protein product: CASSGVSRDRGSEQYF.

This clone came up a few times. The chain has TRBV20-1 and TRBJ1-5; TRBD1 agrees at 7 bases. Germline trimming cut 3 bases from V and 3 bases from J; bases unmatched to any gene: 2. The germline CDR1 and CDR2 sequences are DFQATT and SNEGSKA (reference sequence). The CDR3 runs 13 residues. CDR3 nucleotide sequence: TGCAGTGCTAGTCAGGGGGTCAATCAGCCCCAGCATTTT. As protein: CSASQGVNQPQHF.

This clone is a singleton in its sample. The chain employs TRBV11-3 and TRBJ2-3; a possible D gene is TRBD2 (6 bases). With 6 bases removed from V and 6 bases from J, the gap between germline ends came to 16 bases. This CDR3 has 14 amino acids. Per the germline V gene, CDR1 is SGHNT and CDR2 is YENEEA. The CDR3 is CASSFSRGSDTQYF. DNA of the CDR3: TGTGCCAGCAGTTTTAGCCGGGGGTCCGATACGCAGTATTTT. Variable domain in full (rest from reference TRBV11-3 and TRBJ2-3): EAGVVQSPRYKIIEKKQPVAFWCNPISGHNTLYWYLQNLGQGPELLIRYENEEAVDDSQLPKDRFSAERLKGVDSTLKIQPAELGDSAVYLCASSFSRGSDTQYFGPGTRLTVL.

This clone showed up just once. The chain uses TRBV5-6 and TRBJ1-3, with D possibly being TRBD1 (6 bases). This CDR3 is built from 17 residues. Trimming shortened V by 7 bases and J by 0 bases, and 20 bases separated the two germline ends. Looked up from germline, CDR1 is SGHDT and CDR2 is YYEEEE. Here the CDR3 DNA reads TGTGCCAGCCTCCAGGCTGGGGACACACGCTCTGGAAACACCATATATTTT. This encodes CASLQAGDTRSGNTIYF.

This clone was observed a few times. The CDR3 DNA is TGTGCCAGCAGCTTGGGGACTAGCGGGGAGTATGGGGAGCAGTACTTC. Translating gives CASSLGTSGEYGEQYF. This chain links TRBV5-6 with TRBJ2-7; 12 bases map to TRBD2. Germline V gene lookup returns CDR1 SGHDT and CDR2 YYEEEE. The CDR3 totals 16 residues. V lost 0 bases, J lost 7 bases, and 8 bases stayed unmatched.

V usage is TRBV9 and J usage is TRBJ2-1, with no clear D. The CDR3 contains 15 residues. With 4 bases removed from V and 3 bases from J, the gap between germline ends came to 14 bases. The germline gives CDR1 SGDLS, CDR2 YYNGEE. CDR3 loop: CASSRRGSDYNEQFF. The CDR3 DNA reads TGTGCCAGCAGCCGACGAGGCAGCGACTACAATGAGCAGTTCTTC.

The DNA of the CDR3 is TGTGCCAGCAGCCCAGAACCGGGACTAGCGTTCTCCTACGAGCAGTACTTC. Its protein is CASSPEPGLAFSYEQYF. The chain couples TRBV9 to TRBJ2-7; 10 bases align to TRBD2. V lost 4 bases and J lost 0; bases outside the gene matches: 10. This CDR3 region has 17 residues. Germline CDR1 SGDLS, CDR2 YYNGEE.

About this clone itself: One junction end disagrees with the germline gene, perhaps due to a read error. The rearrangement links TRBV2 to TRBJ2-7, with 7 bases aligning to TRBD1. The CDR3 has 12 residues. Germline V gene data show CDR1 as SNHLY and CDR2 as FYNNEI. The CDR3 coding sequence is TGTGCCAGCAGTGAAACAGTAACAGGGGATTGCTTC. Residues: CASSETVTGDCF.

The chain employs TRBV19 and TRBJ2-3; possibly TRBD1 for D (6 bases). V was clipped by 4 bases and J by 1 base, with 9 bases between them. Germline V gene lookup returns CDR1 LNHDA and CDR2 SQIVND (reference sequence). This CDR3 contains 14 residues. CDR3 protein: CASSTTGRTDTQYF. CDR3 sequence (DNA): TGTGCCAGTAGTACGACAGGCCGCACAGATACGCAGTATTTT.

This clone was seen once. The J gene is TRBJ1-2, the V gene TRBV25-1; D ambiguous. Between the trimmed V and J ends, which lost 4 bases and 3 bases, there was a span of 6 bases. Germline CDR1 reads MGHDK; CDR2 reads SYGVNS. CDR3 length: 12 amino acids. Here the CDR3 reads CASSAGYYGYTF. The CDR3 DNA follows: TGTGCCAGCAGTGCAGGTTACTATGGCTACACCTTC.

Written as DNA, the CDR3 is TGTGCCAGCAGACCCAGCGGGGGGAGCTCCTACGAGCAGTACTTC. It codes for CASRPSGGSSYEQYF. V is TRBV27 and J is TRBJ2-7; 9 bases line up with TRBD2. The germline V gene encodes CDR1 MNHEY and CDR2 SMNVEV (reference sequence). Unmatched junction bases numbered 6, after V lost 6 bases and J lost 0 bases. The CDR3 runs 15 residues.